What follows describes a single TCR beta chain. The ends were cut back, 6 bases at V and 6 bases at J, with 24 bases in the middle. The CDR3 extends over 17 amino acids. Germline CDR1 reads WSHSY; CDR2 reads SAAADI. These data come from a study of cytomegalovirus exposure and HLA in healthy donors. 13 Jbeta primers and 60 Vbeta primers were used for the PCR. Data came from immunoSEQ multiplex PCR; TCRdb stores just in-frame clones and leaves some out. This table holds approximately 140,000 clones, 70% to 75% found once. The receptor was isolated from a woman between 40 and 55 years old in good health and CMV-seronegative. Sequenced input: PBMCs. This chain joins TRBV10-2 and TRBJ2-1, with D possibly being TRBD2 (7 bases). This CDR3 is CASSNGVGRGPVNEQFF. The DNA of the CDR3 is TGCGCCAGCAGCAACGGGGTTGGGCGGGGGCCGGTCAATGAGCAGTTCTTC.